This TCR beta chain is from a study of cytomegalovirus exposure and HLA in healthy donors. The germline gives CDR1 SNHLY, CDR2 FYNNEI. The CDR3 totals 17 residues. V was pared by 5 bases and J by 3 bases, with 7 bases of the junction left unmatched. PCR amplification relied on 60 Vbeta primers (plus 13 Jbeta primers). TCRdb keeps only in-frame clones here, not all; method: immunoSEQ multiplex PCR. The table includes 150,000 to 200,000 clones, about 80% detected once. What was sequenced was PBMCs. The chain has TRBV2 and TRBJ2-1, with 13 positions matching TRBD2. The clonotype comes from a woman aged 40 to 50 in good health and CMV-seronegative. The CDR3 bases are TGTGCCAGCAGTCCCGGACTAGCGGGAGTTGGCTACAATGAGCAGTTCTTC. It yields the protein CASSPGLAGVGYNEQFF.